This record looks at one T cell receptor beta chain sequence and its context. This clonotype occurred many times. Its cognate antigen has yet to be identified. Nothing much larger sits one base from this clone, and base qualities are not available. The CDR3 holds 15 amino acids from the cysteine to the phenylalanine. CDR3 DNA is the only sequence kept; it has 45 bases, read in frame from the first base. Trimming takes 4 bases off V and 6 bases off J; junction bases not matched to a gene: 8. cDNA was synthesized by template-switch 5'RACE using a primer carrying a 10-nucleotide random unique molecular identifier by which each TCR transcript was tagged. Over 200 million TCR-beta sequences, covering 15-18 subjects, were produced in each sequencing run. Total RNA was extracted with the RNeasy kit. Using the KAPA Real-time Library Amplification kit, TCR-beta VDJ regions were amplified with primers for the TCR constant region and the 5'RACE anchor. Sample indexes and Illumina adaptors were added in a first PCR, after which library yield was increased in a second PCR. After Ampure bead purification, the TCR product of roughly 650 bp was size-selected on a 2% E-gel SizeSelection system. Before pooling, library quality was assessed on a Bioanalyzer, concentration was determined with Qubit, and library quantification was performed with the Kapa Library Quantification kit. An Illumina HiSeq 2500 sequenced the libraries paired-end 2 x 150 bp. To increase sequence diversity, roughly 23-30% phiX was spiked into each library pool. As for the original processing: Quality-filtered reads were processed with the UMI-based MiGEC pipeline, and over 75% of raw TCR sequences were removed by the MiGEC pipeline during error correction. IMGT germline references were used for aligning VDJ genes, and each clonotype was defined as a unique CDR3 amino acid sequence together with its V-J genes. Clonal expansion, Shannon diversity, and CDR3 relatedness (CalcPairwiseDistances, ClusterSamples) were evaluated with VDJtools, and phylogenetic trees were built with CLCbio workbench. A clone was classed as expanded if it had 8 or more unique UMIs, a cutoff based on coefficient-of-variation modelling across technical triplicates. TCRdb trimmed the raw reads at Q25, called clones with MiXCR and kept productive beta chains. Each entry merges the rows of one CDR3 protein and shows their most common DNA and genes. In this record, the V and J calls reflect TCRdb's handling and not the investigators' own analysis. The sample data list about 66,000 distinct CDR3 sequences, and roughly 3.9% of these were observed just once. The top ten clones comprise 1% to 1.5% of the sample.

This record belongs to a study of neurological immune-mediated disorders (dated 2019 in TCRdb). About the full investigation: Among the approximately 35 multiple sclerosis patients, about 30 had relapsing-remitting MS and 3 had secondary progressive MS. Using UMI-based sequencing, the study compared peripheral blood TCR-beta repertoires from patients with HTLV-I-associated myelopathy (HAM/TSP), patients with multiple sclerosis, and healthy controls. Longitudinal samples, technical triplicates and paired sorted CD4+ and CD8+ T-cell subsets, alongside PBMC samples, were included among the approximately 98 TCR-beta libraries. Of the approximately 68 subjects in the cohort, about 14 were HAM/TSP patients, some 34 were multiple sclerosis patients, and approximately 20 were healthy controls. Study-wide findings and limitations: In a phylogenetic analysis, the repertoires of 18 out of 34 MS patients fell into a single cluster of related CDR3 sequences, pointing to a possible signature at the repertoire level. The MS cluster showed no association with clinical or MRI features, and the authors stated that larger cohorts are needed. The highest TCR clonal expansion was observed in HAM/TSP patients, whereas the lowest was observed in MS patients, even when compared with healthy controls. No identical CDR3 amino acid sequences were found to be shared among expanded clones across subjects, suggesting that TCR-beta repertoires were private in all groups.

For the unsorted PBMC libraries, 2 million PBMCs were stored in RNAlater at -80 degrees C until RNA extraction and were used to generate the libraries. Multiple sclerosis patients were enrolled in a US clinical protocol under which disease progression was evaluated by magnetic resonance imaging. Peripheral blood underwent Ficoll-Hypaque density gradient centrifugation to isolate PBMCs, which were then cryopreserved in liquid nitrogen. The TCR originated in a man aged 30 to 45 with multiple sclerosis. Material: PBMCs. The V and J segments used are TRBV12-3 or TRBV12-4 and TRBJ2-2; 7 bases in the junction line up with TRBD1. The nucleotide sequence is TGTGCCAGCAGTTGGGACAGATCTATCGCCGGGGAGCTGTTTTTT. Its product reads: CASSWDRSIAGELFF.